One and the same sample provided the 30 T cell receptor beta chains below, sequenced in a study of blood T cell repertoires in COVID-19. Assay: immunoSEQ multiplex PCR; the TCRdb copy retains only in-frame clones and omits some. Among about 120,000 clones listed, around four fifths were seen once. Sample: peripheral blood. These receptors were collected from an elderly man with active or convalescent COVID-19.

This clone turned up a few times. V usage is TRBV28 and J usage is TRBJ1-2; 7 positions agree with TRBD1. Germline V lookup: CDR1 MDHEN, CDR2 SYDVKM. V lost 7 bases and J lost 8; bases outside the gene matches: 10. The CDR3 runs 13 residues. The CDR3 here is CASNTIQGKGYTF. The DNA for the CDR3 is TGTGCCAGCAATACCATACAGGGGAAAGGCTACACCTTC.

This chain uses TRBV15 with TRBJ1-1, with 11 nucleotides matching TRBD1. The V segment lost 5 bases and the J segment 11 bases; nucleotides outside the gene matches: 19. The CDR3 length is 17 residues. Germline assignment: CDR1 LNHNV and CDR2 YYDKDF (reference sequence). The DNA of the CDR3 is TGTGCCACCAGCGTTTTCAACTCCGGGACAGGGGGGGGTAGGGCTTTCTTT. It encodes CATSVFNSGTGGGRAFF.

This sequence joins TRBV7-2 and TRBJ2-7; 9 bases agree with TRBD2. Germline loops: CDR1 SGHTA, CDR2 FQGNSA. Unmatched junction bases numbered 3, after V lost 0 bases and J lost 6 bases. The CDR3 contains 14 residues. In DNA form, the CDR3 reads TGTGCCAGCAGCTTAGCCAGCGGGGGGCTCGAGCAGTACTTC. This encodes CASSLASGGLEQYF.

The rearrangement uses TRBV12-3 or TRBV12-4 and TRBJ1-6, with D perhaps matching TRBD1 (6 bases). This CDR3 spans 13 amino acids. V lost 6 bases to trimming and J lost 10 bases, with 13 bases between them. DNA of the CDR3: TGTGCCAGCAGCTTGGGGGCAGAATCACCCCTCCACTTT. Translation gives CASSLGAESPLHF.

CDR3 sequence (DNA): TGTGCCAGCAGTAGGGAACAGGGCGGAGATACGCAGTATTTT. Its translation is CASSREQGGDTQYF. The chain is built from TRBV2 and TRBJ2-3; tentative D call: TRBD1 (6 bases). The CDR3 extends over 14 amino acids. The V gene lost 5 bases and the J gene lost 5 bases, with 14 bases spanning the gap. Per the germline V gene, CDR1 is SNHLY and CDR2 is FYNNEI.

The chain uses TRBV5-1 and TRBJ2-5; D is undetermined. CDR3 length: 13 residues. Germline loops: CDR1 SGHRS, CDR2 YFSETQ. Trimming cost V 2 bases and J 1 base, with 6 bases left between them. DNA of the CDR3: TGCGCCAGCAGCTTTGCAGGCCAAGAGACCCAGTACTTC. The encoded protein is CASSFAGQETQYF. The full variable domain, completed using reference TRBV5-1 and TRBJ2-5, is KAGVTQTPRYLIKTRGQQVTLSCSPISGHRSVSWYQQTPGQGLQFLFEYFSETQRNKGNFPGRFSGRQFSNSRSEMNVSTLELGDSALYLCASSFAGQETQYFGPGTRLLVL.

The chain has TRBV27 and TRBJ1-5; maybe TRBD1 (5 bases). Germline CDR1 reads MNHEY; CDR2 reads SMNVEV (reference sequence). This CDR3 has 14 residues. V was shortened by 5 bases and J by 11 bases, with 19 bases between the two germline ends. This chain's CDR3 is CASSHSRASRAQHF. The DNA for the CDR3 is TGTGCCAGCAGTCACTCCCGGGCCTCCAGGGCCCAGCATTTT.

This clone was counted between two and nine times. The rearrangement joins TRBV18 to TRBJ1-6; D may be TRBD1 (5 bases). Trimming removed 8 bases at V and 9 bases at J, with 14 bases between. Germline V gene data show CDR1 as KGHSH and CDR2 as LQKENI. This CDR3 spans 13 amino acids. CDR3: CASRGGSGSPLHF. In DNA form, the CDR3 reads TGTGCCAGCCGGGGGGGGTCTGGTTCACCCCTCCACTTT.

The chain has TRBV6-5 and TRBJ2-7; 10 bases are shared with TRBD2. The CDR3 sequence is 13 residues long. Germline CDR1 reads MNHEY; CDR2 reads SVGAGI. The trim removed 7 bases at V and 3 bases at J, leaving 3 bases unmatched. As DNA, the CDR3 is TGTGCCAGCACCGGACTAGCGGACTACGAGCAGTACTTC. This translates into CASTGLADYEQYF.

The chain combines TRBV7-3 with TRBJ2-3; 11 nucleotides agree with TRBD2. Unmatched junction bases numbered 6, after V lost 6 bases and J lost 4 bases. Germline values: CDR1 SGHTA, CDR2 FQGTGA. There are 15 residues in the CDR3. For the CDR3, the DNA is TGTGCCAGCAGAATAGCGGGGGGGCCGGCAGATACGCAGTATTTT. Translation: CASRIAGGPADTQYF.

The V call is TRBV6-5, the J call TRBJ1-2; TRBD1 aligns across 7 bases. Per germline, CDR1 MNHEY and CDR2 SVGAGI. This CDR3 is built from 13 residues. V gave up 8 bases and J gave up 3 bases; unmatched junction bases: 6. CDR3 DNA: TGTGCCAGCCTCGGACAGGCATACTATGGCTACACCTTC. Its translation is CASLGQAYYGYTF.

This clone was detected only once. The CDR3 loop is CASSQDLASGGDSYNEQFF. DNA for the CDR3: TGCGCCAGCAGCCAAGATCTCGCTAGCGGGGGGGACTCCTACAATGAGCAGTTCTTC. The V call is TRBV4-3, the J call TRBJ2-1, with 12 nucleotides matching TRBD2. Germline V lookup: CDR1 LGHNA, CDR2 YSLEER. The CDR3 has 19 residues. The ends lost 0 bases at V and 0 bases at J; junction bases unmatched: 6.

The chain carries TRBV5-4 and TRBJ2-5; D not certain. Trimming took 0 bases from V and 0 from J, leaving 6 bases between them. CDR3 length: 14 amino acids. Per germline, CDR1 SGHNT and CDR2 YYREEE (reference sequence). The CDR3 DNA reads as TGTGCCAGCAGCTTGGTAGAAAACCAAGAGACCCAGTACTTC. Translated, it gives CASSLVENQETQYF.

The gene calls are TRBV18 and TRBJ1-3; a possible D gene is TRBD1 (5 bases). Germline values: CDR1 KGHSH, CDR2 LQKENI. V was shortened by 3 bases and J by 2 bases, with 11 bases between the two germline ends. The CDR3 is 15 amino acids. The CDR3 nucleotides read TGTGCCAGCTCACCCCTTGGGGGGGCTGGAAACACCATATATTTT. Residues: CASSPLGGAGNTIYF.

J is TRBJ2-7 and V is TRBV19, with TRBD1 matching over 7 bases. V was clipped by 3 bases and J by 3 bases; unmatched bases: 5. The V gene's germline CDR1 is LNHDA and CDR2 SQIVND (reference sequence). The length of the CDR3 is 14 residues. The DNA of the CDR3 is TGTGCCAGTAGTATGAGACAGGGAATCTACGAGCAGTACTTC. It specifies CASSMRQGIYEQYF.

V gene TRBV7-2 combines with J gene TRBJ1-1; D uncertain. Trimming left V 1 base short and J 2 bases short, with 14 bases between. Germline V CDR1 and CDR2: SGHTA, FQGNSA. The CDR3 totals 16 residues. The CDR3: CASSLEVYAGNTEAFF. CDR3 DNA sequence: TGTGCCAGCAGCTTAGAAGTATATGCAGGCAACACTGAAGCTTTCTTT.

This rearrangement joins TRBV5-6 to TRBJ1-4, with TRBD1 as a possible D gene (6 bases). CDR3 length: 14 residues. Trimming stripped 4 bases from V and 4 bases from J, with 11 bases between. The germline gives CDR1 SGHDT, CDR2 YYEEEE. CDR3 DNA sequence: TGTGCCAGCAGCCCGGACAGCGTTAATGAAAAACTGTTTTTT. It specifies CASSPDSVNEKLFF.

This chain uses TRBV19 with TRBJ1-6, with D possibly matching TRBD1 (5 bases). Trimming pared 11 bases from V and 7 bases from J, leaving 12 bases between. Per germline, CDR1 LNHDA and CDR2 SQIVND (reference sequence). CDR3 length equals 12 residues. The chain's CDR3 is CASGQVNSPLHF. CDR3 DNA sequence: TGTGCCTCAGGGCAGGTAAATTCACCCCTCCACTTT.

This clone was counted a single time. The chain carries TRBV3-1 (or the pseudogene TRBV3-2) and TRBJ2-5; 9 nucleotides agree with TRBD2. This CDR3 has 15 residues. V was clipped by 5 bases and J by 3 bases; unmatched bases: 7. Germline V gene sequence: CDR1 LGHDT, CDR2 YNNKEL (reference sequence). The CDR3 sequence is CASSGGTSRKETQYF. CDR3 sequence (DNA): TGTGCCAGCAGCGGAGGGACTAGCAGAAAAGAGACCCAGTACTTC.

The rearrangement joins TRBV15 to TRBJ1-5, with a possible D match to TRBD1 (5 bases). V was shortened by 0 bases and J by 5 bases, with 8 bases between the two germline ends. There are 14 residues in the CDR3. Germline loops: CDR1 LNHNV, CDR2 YYDKDF (reference sequence). CDR3 sequence: CATSRDGGYQPQHF. The CDR3 DNA is TGTGCCACCAGCAGAGATGGGGGGTATCAGCCCCAGCATTTT. Based on the CDR3 plus reference TRBV15 and TRBJ1-5, the full variable domain is DAMVIQNPRYQVTQFGKPVTLSCSQTLNHNVMYWYQQKSSQAPKLLFHYYDKDFNNEADTPDNFQSRRPNTSFCFLDIRSPGLGDTAMYLCATSRDGGYQPQHFGDGTRLSIL.

The chain is built from TRBV7-3 and TRBJ2-2; TRBD2 agrees at 10 bases. CDR3 size: 16 residues. The germline CDR1 and CDR2 sequences are SGHTA and FQGTGA. The V and J ends lost 4 bases and 3 bases, in that order; junction bases with no gene match: 5. The CDR3 protein is CASSYLAGVYTGELFF. The CDR3 DNA follows: TGTGCCAGCAGCTATCTAGCGGGGGTCTACACCGGGGAGCTGTTTTTT.

V is TRBV30 and J is TRBJ2-7; D might be TRBD2 (5 bases). The germline V and J ends were trimmed by 1 base and 7 bases, with 14 bases remaining between them. Germline loops: CDR1 GTSNPN, CDR2 SVGIG (reference sequence). There are 13 residues in the CDR3. The DNA of the CDR3 is TGTGCCTGGAGTGGAAGTCGGGGATTGGAGCAGTACTTC. It encodes CAWSGSRGLEQYF.

This clone showed up just a few times. V and J are TRBV7-8 and TRBJ2-1, with 8 bases that match TRBD2. The CDR3 is 13 amino acids. V was pared by 4 bases and J by 12 bases, with 8 bases of the junction left unmatched. Per the germline V gene, CDR1 is SGHVS and CDR2 is FQNEAQ. CDR3 region: CASSSGGTLGQFF. As DNA, the CDR3 is TGTGCCAGCAGCTCGGGGGGGACCCTTGGGCAGTTCTTC.

This sequence joins TRBV9 and TRBJ2-6, with 9 bases identical to TRBD1. In germline, CDR1 is SGDLS, CDR2 YYNGEE. This CDR3 region has 16 residues. Trimming at V came to 2 bases and at J to 4 bases, leaving 4 bases not matched to a gene. This chain's CDR3 is CASSVGTGTGANVLTF. CDR3 DNA sequence: TGTGCCAGCAGCGTCGGGACAGGGACAGGGGCCAACGTCCTGACTTTC.

The V call is TRBV7-8, the J call TRBJ1-5, with 8 bases fitting TRBD1. Per the germline V gene, CDR1 is SGHVS and CDR2 is FQNEAQ. This CDR3 is 16 amino acids long. The ends lost 4 bases at V and 2 bases at J; junction bases unmatched: 7. The CDR3 region has the DNA TGTGCCAGCAGCTCCCGACTGGGACAGGGCAATCAGCCCCAGCATTTT. This translates into CASSSRLGQGNQPQHF.

The CDR3 DNA reads as TGTGCCAGCAGACAGGGGGATAGCAATCAGCCCCAGCATTTT. Residues: CASRQGDSNQPQHF. The gene calls are TRBV6-5 and TRBJ1-5; 8 positions match TRBD1. From germline, CDR1 is MNHEY and CDR2 SVGAGI. This CDR3 contains 14 residues. The V and J ends lost 6 bases and 0 bases, in that order; junction bases with no gene match: 1.

In this sample, this clone turned up a few times. The DNA for the CDR3 is TGTGCCAGCAGCTCCGGGACAGGGGGAGGAAACACCATATATTTT. It codes for CASSSGTGGGNTIYF. This sequence joins TRBV14 and TRBJ1-3; 11 bases are a match to TRBD1. The ends lost 5 bases at V and 4 bases at J; junction bases unmatched: 4. The CDR3 has 15 amino acids. Germline V gene data show CDR1 as SGHDN and CDR2 as FVKESK.

The genes are TRBV6-6 and TRBJ2-1; D possibly corresponds to TRBD2 (7 bases). Germline assignment: CDR1 MNHNY and CDR2 SVGAGI (reference sequence). With 5 bases removed from V and 4 bases from J, the gap between germline ends came to 21 bases. The CDR3 sequence is 17 residues long. DNA for the CDR3: TGTGCCAGCAGTCTGAAGGGGGGGCAGGGATCATACAATGAGCAGTTCTTC. As protein: CASSLKGGQGSYNEQFF.

The V call is TRBV19, the J call TRBJ1-5; D unclear. The germline V gene encodes CDR1 LNHDA and CDR2 SQIVND (reference sequence). This CDR3 contains 15 residues. Trimming removed 7 bases from V and 2 bases from J, with 15 bases in between. The CDR3 region is CASTPEAGRNQPQHF. CDR3 bases: TGTGCCAGTACCCCCGAAGCAGGTCGCAATCAGCCCCAGCATTTT.

The gene calls are TRBV5-1 and TRBJ1-1, with a tentative D call TRBD1 (6 bases). Looked up from germline, CDR1 is SGHRS and CDR2 is YFSETQ. The CDR3 totals 15 residues. The V gene lost 0 bases and the J gene lost 3 bases, with 12 bases spanning the gap. The DNA of the CDR3 is TGCGCCAGCAGCTTGGTGGCAGGGGCGGACACTGAAGCTTTCTTT. It translates to CASSLVAGADTEAFF.